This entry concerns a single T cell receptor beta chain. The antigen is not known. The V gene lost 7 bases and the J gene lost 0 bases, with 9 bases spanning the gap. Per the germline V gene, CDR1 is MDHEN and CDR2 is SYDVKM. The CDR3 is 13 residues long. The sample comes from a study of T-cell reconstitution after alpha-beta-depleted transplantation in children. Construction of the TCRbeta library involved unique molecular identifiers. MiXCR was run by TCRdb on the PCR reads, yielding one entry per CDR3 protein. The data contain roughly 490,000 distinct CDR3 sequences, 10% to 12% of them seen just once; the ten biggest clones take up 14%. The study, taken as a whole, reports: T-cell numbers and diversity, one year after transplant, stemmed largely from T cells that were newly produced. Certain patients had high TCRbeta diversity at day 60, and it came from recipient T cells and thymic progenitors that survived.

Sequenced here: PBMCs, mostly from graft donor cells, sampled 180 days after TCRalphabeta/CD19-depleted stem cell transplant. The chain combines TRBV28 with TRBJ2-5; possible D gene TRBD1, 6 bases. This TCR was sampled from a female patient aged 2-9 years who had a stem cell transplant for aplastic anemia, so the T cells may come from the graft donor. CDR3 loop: CASNGQYQETQYF. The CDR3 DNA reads TGTGCCAGCAACGGACAGTACCAAGAGACCCAGTACTTC.